The 19 T cell receptor beta chains listed next were all sequenced from one sample in a study of cytomegalovirus exposure and HLA in healthy donors. Vbeta (60) and Jbeta (13) primers were used in the PCR. The method was immunoSEQ multiplex PCR; TCRdb's version includes in-frame clones alone and lacks a portion of them. This sample has around 200,000 clones, with 80% found just once. Sequencing input: PBMCs. These receptors were collected from a boy aged 5-17 years in good health and CMV-seronegative.

The V gene is TRBV27, the J gene TRBJ1-2; D not resolved. The germline V gene encodes CDR1 MNHEY and CDR2 SMNVEV (reference sequence). V was clipped by 0 bases and J by 7 bases, with 15 bases between them. The CDR3 is 15 residues long. CDR3 amino acids: CASSLSTKSSSGYTF. DNA of the CDR3: TGTGCCAGCAGTTTATCGACTAAGAGTTCTAGTGGCTACACCTTC.

The chain recombines TRBV6-5 with TRBJ2-5; 7 nucleotides agree with TRBD1. Trimming removed 0 bases from V and 11 bases from J; junction bases left unmatched: 6. Germline-derived CDR1 and CDR2 are MNHEY and SVGAGI. This CDR3 has 13 residues. The CDR3 reads CASSYSRGLVQYF. The CDR3 DNA sequence: TGTGCCAGCAGTTACTCAAGGGGGCTAGTGCAGTACTTC.

The chain couples TRBV5-1 to TRBJ2-1, with 10 nucleotides matching TRBD1. Germline lookup yields CDR1 SGHRS and CDR2 YFSETQ. The length of the CDR3 is 18 residues. With V trimmed by 4 bases and J by 8 bases, 18 bases remained unmatched. This chain's CDR3 is CASSLLGGGDRGFDEQFF. Written as DNA, the CDR3 is TGCGCCAGCAGCCTTTTAGGAGGGGGGGACAGGGGTTTCGATGAGCAGTTCTTC.

The chain is built from TRBV7-8 and TRBJ1-1; tentative D call: TRBD1 (5 bases). The CDR3 has 13 amino acids. The germline V gene has CDR1 SGHVS and CDR2 FQNEAQ. V gave up 6 bases and J gave up 0 bases, with 8 bases separating them. The CDR3 bases are TGTGCCAGCAGAGGGGTAATGAACACTGAAGCTTTCTTT. This encodes CASRGVMNTEAFF.

Only a few counts were recorded for this clone. This chain links TRBV7-9 with TRBJ1-1, with a possible D match to TRBD1 (6 bases). The CDR3 covers 15 residues. Germline CDR1 is SEHNR and CDR2 is FQNEAQ (reference sequence). V lost 5 bases to trimming and J lost 4 bases, with 17 bases between them. The CDR3 sequence: CASSQNRDAGTEAFF. CDR3 nucleotides: TGTGCCAGCAGCCAGAACAGGGATGCGGGCACTGAAGCTTTCTTT.

The chain carries TRBV2 and TRBJ1-2, with D possibly TRBD1 on 5 matching bases. Germline-derived CDR1 and CDR2 are SNHLY and FYNNEI. The CDR3 length is 15 residues. V shed 6 bases and J shed 7 bases, with 21 bases lying between them. The CDR3 sequence is CASSALGLPIGGYTF. In DNA, the CDR3 is TGTGCCAGCAGCGCCTTGGGACTGCCGATCGGTGGCTACACCTTC. Together with reference TRBV2 and TRBJ1-2, the CDR3 gives the full variable domain: EPEVTQTPSHQVTQMGQEVILRCVPISNHLYFYWYRQILGQKVEFLVSFYNNEISEKSEIFDDQFSVERPDGSNFTLKIRSTKLEDSAMYFCASSALGLPIGGYTFGSGTRLTVV.

V usage is TRBV27 and J usage is TRBJ1-2; D possibly corresponds to TRBD1 (6 bases). This CDR3 is 13 amino acids long. Trimming removed 3 bases at V and 6 bases at J, with 11 bases between. CDR1 MNHEY and CDR2 SMNVEV come from the germline V gene (reference sequence). The CDR3 bases are TGTGCCAGCAGTTTTCGGGCAGGGGATGGCTACACCTTC. Its protein is CASSFRAGDGYTF.

V and J are TRBV5-6 and TRBJ1-4; D call uncertain. CDR3 size: 14 residues. Germline V gene sequence: CDR1 SGHDT, CDR2 YYEEEE. V gave up 1 base and J gave up 7 bases, with 11 bases separating them. CDR3: CASSLLGQPEKLFF. The DNA for the CDR3 is TGTGCCAGCAGCTTGCTGGGCCAGCCTGAAAAACTGTTTTTT.

The chain joins TRBV6-1 to TRBJ2-1; 7 nucleotides line up with TRBD2. Germline lookup yields CDR1 MNHNS and CDR2 SASEGT. V gave up 5 bases and J gave up 4 bases; unmatched junction bases: 8. The CDR3 totals 15 residues. CDR3 in amino acids: CASSWVAGEYNEQFF. CDR3 nucleotides: TGTGCCAGCAGTTGGGTAGCGGGCGAGTACAATGAGCAGTTCTTC.

The chain joins TRBV30 to TRBJ2-4, with D hard to call. CDR1 is GTSNPN, CDR2 SVGIG, per germline (reference sequence). The CDR3 runs 17 residues. The V end was cut by 4 bases, the J end by 0 bases, with 19 bases between. The CDR3 reads CAWTVPAKEIAKNIQYF. DNA for the CDR3: TGTGCCTGGACGGTTCCCGCAAAGGAGATAGCCAAAAACATTCAGTACTTC.

This clone came up a few times. The chain uses TRBV15 and TRBJ1-2; no clear D gene. Trimming took off 5 bases at V and 6 bases at J, with 13 bases between the two ends. CDR1 is LNHNV, CDR2 YYDKDF, per germline (reference sequence). The CDR3 is 13 amino acids. CDR3 coding DNA: TGTGCCACCAGCTCAGCCGGAGGGAATGGCTACACCTTC. As protein: CATSSAGGNGYTF.

The V gene is TRBV5-1, the J gene TRBJ1-3, with D possibly matching TRBD1 (5 bases). The CDR3 extends over 16 amino acids. Germline CDR1 SGHRS, CDR2 YFSETQ. Trimming cost V 0 bases and J 5 bases, with 15 bases left between them. CDR3 loop: CASSLDSQGLRNTIYF. In DNA form, the CDR3 reads TGCGCCAGCAGCTTGGACAGCCAGGGTTTGCGAAACACCATATATTTT. The complete variable domain, with remaining parts taken from reference TRBV5-1 and TRBJ1-3, reads KAGVTQTPRYLIKTRGQQVTLSCSPISGHRSVSWYQQTPGQGLQFLFEYFSETQRNKGNFPGRFSGRQFSNSRSEMNVSTLELGDSALYLCASSLDSQGLRNTIYFGEGSWLTVV.

The J gene is TRBJ2-2, the V gene TRBV9, with D tentatively TRBD2 (5 bases). The CDR3 is made up of 14 amino acids. V was pared by 8 bases and J by 1 base, with 12 bases between. Germline lookup yields CDR1 SGDLS and CDR2 YYNGEE. The DNA for the CDR3 is TGTGCCAGTGGGGAGCTCAGGAACACCGGGGAGCTGTTTTTT. This gives the protein CASGELRNTGELFF. The variable domain in full, completed from reference TRBV9 and TRBJ2-2, reads DSGVTQTPKHLITATGQRVTLRCSPRSGDLSVYWYQQSLDQGLQFLIQYYNGEERAKGNILERFSAQQFPDLHSELNLSSLELGDSALYFCASGELRNTGELFFGEGSRLTVL.

V is TRBV7-6 and J is TRBJ1-4; D is ambiguous. CDR1 and CDR2 from the germline V gene are SGHVS and FNYEAQ. The CDR3 is made up of 14 amino acids. V lost 5 bases to trimming and J lost 2 bases, with 9 bases between them. The CDR3 coding sequence is TGTGCCAGCAGCCCTAGGAGGACTAATGAAAAACTGTTTTTT. This codes for CASSPRRTNEKLFF.

The CDR3 coding sequence is TGTGCCAGCAGTGTGACAGGGGATAATTCACCCCTCCACTTT. This gives the protein CASSVTGDNSPLHF. The chain links TRBV27 to TRBJ1-6, with 8 nucleotides matching TRBD1. The CDR3 runs to 14 residues. The V gene's germline CDR1 is MNHEY and CDR2 SMNVEV (reference sequence). With V trimmed by 5 bases and J by 5 bases, 2 bases remained unmatched.

As regards this clone: This sample also contains other DNA sequences that code for the same CDR3. V gene TRBV12-5 combines with J gene TRBJ1-5; D is ambiguous. This CDR3 contains 13 residues. The V gene's germline CDR1 is LGHNT and CDR2 FRNRAP. Trimming shortened V by 3 bases and J by 0 bases, and 3 bases separated the two germline ends. CDR3 in DNA: TGTGCTAGTGGTTTCGGTAGCAATCAGCCCCAGCATTTT. It encodes CASGFGSNQPQHF.

V and J are TRBV19 and TRBJ1-1; 9 nucleotides line up with TRBD1. Germline lookup yields CDR1 LNHDA and CDR2 SQIVND (reference sequence). The CDR3 is 13 amino acids. V shed 6 bases, J shed 10 bases, and the junction held 9 bases outside the gene matches. The CDR3 nucleotides read TGTGCCAGTAGAAAGGCGGGACAGGGTTTAGCTTTCTTT. Amino acid sequence: CASRKAGQGLAFF.

The chain couples TRBV6-1 to TRBJ2-5, with TRBD2 matching over 10 bases. Trimming removed 10 bases from V and 4 bases from J; junction bases left unmatched: 9. Germline V lookup: CDR1 MNHNS, CDR2 SASEGT. The CDR3 length is 14 residues. The CDR3 reads CATLLAGAGETQYF. DNA of the CDR3: TGTGCCACTCTTCTAGCGGGGGCGGGAGAGACCCAGTACTTC.

A note on this clone: In the same sample, other DNA sequences code for this CDR3. The V and J genes are TRBV30 and TRBJ1-2, with a tentative D call TRBD1 (6 bases). Germline V gives CDR1 GTSNPN, CDR2 SVGIG (reference sequence). The CDR3 consists of 12 residues. The V gene lost 0 bases and the J gene lost 6 bases, with 8 bases spanning the gap. The CDR3 protein is CAWSVWGHGYTF. The CDR3 bases are TGTGCCTGGAGTGTCTGGGGGCATGGCTACACCTTC. Together with reference TRBV30 and TRBJ1-2, the CDR3 gives the full variable domain: SQTIHQWPATLVQPVGSPLSLECTVEGTSNPNLYWYRQAAGRGLQLLFYSVGIGQISSEVPQNLSASRPQDRQFILSSKKLLLSDSGFYLCAWSVWGHGYTFGSGTRLTVV.